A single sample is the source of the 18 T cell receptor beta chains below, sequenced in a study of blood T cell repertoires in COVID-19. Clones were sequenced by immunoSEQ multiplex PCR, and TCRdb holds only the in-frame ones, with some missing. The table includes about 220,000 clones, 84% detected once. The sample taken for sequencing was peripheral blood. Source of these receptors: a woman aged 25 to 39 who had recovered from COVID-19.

CDR3 loop: CSAGGYGYTF. DNA for the CDR3: TGCAGCGCCGGGGGCTATGGCTACACCTTC. The chain recombines TRBV29-1 with TRBJ1-2; possible D gene TRBD1, 5 bases. Germline lookup yields CDR1 SQVTM and CDR2 ANQGSEA. The CDR3 is made up of 10 amino acids. Between the trimmed V and J ends, which lost 7 bases and 4 bases, there was a span of 7 bases. The full variable domain, in which reference TRBV29-1 and TRBJ1-2 provide the parts outside the CDR3, is SAVISQKPSRDICQRGTSLTIQCQVDSQVTMMFWYRQQPGQSLTLIATANQGSEATYESGFVIDKFPISRPNLTFSTLTVSNMSPEDSSIYLCSAGGYGYTFGSGTRLTVV.

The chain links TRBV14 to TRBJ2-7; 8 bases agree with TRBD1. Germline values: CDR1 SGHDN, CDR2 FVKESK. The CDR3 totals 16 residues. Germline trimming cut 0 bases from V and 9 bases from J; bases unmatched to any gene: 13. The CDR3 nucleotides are TGTGCCAGCAGCCAAGATGGGTCTCAGGGGGCCGACCCGCAGTACTTC. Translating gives CASSQDGSQGADPQYF.

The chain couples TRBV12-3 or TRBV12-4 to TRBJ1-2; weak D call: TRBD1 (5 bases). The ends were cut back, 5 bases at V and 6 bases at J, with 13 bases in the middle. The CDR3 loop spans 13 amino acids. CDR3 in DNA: TGTGCCAGCAGTCCAGACAGAAGGGATGGCTACACCTTC. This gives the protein CASSPDRRDGYTF.

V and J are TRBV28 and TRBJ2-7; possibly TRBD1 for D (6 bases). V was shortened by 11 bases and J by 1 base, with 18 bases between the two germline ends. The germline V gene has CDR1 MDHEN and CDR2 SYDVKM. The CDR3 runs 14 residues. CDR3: CAATQTGASYEQYF. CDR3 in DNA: TGTGCCGCTACCCAGACAGGTGCGTCCTACGAGCAGTACTTC.

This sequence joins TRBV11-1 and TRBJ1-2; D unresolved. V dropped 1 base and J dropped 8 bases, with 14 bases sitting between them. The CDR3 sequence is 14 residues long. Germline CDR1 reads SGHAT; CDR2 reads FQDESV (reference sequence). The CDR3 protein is CASSLGNQPRGYTF. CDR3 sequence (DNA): TGTGCCAGCAGCTTAGGGAACCAACCCAGGGGCTACACCTTC.

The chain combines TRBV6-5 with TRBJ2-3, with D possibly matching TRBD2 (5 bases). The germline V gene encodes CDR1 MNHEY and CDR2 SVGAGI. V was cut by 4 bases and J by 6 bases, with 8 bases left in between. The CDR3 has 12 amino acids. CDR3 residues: CASSSTRDTQYF. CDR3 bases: TGTGCCAGCAGTTCAACTAGGGATACGCAGTATTTT.

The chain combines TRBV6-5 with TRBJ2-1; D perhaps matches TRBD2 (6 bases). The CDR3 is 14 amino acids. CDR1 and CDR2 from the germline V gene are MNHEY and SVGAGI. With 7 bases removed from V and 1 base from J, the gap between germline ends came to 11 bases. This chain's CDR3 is CASTLGRSYNEQFF. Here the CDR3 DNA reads TGTGCCAGCACCTTAGGGAGGTCCTACAATGAGCAGTTCTTC.

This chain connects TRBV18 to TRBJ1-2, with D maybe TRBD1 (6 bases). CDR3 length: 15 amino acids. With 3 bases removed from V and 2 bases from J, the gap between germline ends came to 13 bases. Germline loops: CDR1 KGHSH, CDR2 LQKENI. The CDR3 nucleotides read TGTGCCAGCTCACCGACAAGGGGGGGGAACTATGGCTACACCTTC. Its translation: CASSPTRGGNYGYTF.

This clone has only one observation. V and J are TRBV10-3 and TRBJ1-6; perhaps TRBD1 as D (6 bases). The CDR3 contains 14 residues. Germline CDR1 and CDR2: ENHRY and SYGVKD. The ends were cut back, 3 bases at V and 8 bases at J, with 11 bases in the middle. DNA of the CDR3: TGTGCCATCAGTGACACAGGGAAGGATTCACCCCTCCACTTT. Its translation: CAISDTGKDSPLHF.

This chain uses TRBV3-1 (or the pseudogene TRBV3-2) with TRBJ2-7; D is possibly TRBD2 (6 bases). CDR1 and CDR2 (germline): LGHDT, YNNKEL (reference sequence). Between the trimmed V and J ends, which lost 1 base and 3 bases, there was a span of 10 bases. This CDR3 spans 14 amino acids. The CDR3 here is CASSQVADHYEQYF. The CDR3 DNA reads TGTGCCAGCAGCCAAGTAGCGGACCACTACGAGCAGTACTTC.

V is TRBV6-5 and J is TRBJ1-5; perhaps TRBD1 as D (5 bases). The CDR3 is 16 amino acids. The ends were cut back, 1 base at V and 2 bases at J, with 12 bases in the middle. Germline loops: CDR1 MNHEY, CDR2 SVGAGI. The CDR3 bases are TGTGCCAGCAGTTACTTCACGGGGGGTGGCAATCAGCCCCAGCATTTT. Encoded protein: CASSYFTGGGNQPQHF.

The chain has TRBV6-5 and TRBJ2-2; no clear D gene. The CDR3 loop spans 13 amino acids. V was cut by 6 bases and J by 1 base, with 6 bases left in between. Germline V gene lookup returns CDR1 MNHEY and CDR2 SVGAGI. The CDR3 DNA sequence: TGTGCCAGCAGCCGACAGAACACCGGGGAGCTGTTTTTT. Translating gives CASSRQNTGELFF.

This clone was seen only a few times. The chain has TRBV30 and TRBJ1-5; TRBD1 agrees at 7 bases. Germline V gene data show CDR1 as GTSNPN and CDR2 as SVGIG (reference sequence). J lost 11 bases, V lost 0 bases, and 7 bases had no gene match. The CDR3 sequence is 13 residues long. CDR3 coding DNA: TGTGCCTGGAGTGTACAGGCCCAGGGGGCCCAGCATTTT. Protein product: CAWSVQAQGAQHF.

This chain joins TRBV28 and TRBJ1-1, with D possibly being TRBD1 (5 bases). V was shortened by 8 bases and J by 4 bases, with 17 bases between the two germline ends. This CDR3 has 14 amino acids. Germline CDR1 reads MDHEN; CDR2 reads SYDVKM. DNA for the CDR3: TGTGCCAGCGCAAAACGGGGGGTGGTCACTGAAGCTTTCTTT. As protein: CASAKRGVVTEAFF.

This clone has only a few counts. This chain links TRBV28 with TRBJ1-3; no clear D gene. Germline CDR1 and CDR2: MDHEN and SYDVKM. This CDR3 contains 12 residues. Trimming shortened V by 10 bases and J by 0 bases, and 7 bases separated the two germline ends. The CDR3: CATLSSGNTIYF. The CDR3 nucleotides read TGTGCCACCCTAAGCTCTGGAAACACCATATATTTT.

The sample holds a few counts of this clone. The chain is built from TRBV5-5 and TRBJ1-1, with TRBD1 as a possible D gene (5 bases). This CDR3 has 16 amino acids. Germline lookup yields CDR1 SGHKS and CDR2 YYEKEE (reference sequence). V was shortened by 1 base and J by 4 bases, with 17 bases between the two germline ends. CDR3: CASSLPPRGGATEAFF. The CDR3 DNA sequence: TGTGCCAGCAGCTTGCCCCCCCGGGGCGGGGCCACTGAAGCTTTCTTT.

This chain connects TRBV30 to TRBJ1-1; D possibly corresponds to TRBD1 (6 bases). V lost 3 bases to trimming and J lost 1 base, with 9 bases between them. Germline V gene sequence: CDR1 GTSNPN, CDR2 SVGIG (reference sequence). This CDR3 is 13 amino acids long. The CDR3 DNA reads TGTGCCTGGAGCCAAGGGGGGAACACTGAAGCTTTCTTT. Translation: CAWSQGGNTEAFF.

CDR3 residues: CASSSTGLTNTGELFF. The CDR3 DNA is TGTGCCAGCAGTTCCACGGGGTTGACGAACACCGGGGAGCTGTTTTTT. The chain carries TRBV7-3 and TRBJ2-2, with D tentatively TRBD2 (5 bases). From germline, CDR1 is SGHTA and CDR2 FQGTGA. The CDR3 is made up of 16 amino acids. Deletions cut 6 bases from V and 0 bases from J, with 14 bases between. The full variable domain, its missing parts supplied by reference TRBV7-3 and TRBJ2-2, is GAGVSQTPSNKVTEKGKYVELRCDPISGHTALYWYRQSLGQGPEFLIYFQGTGAADDSGLPNDRFFAVRPEGSVSTLKIQRTERGDSAVYLCASSSTGLTNTGELFFGEGSRLTVL.